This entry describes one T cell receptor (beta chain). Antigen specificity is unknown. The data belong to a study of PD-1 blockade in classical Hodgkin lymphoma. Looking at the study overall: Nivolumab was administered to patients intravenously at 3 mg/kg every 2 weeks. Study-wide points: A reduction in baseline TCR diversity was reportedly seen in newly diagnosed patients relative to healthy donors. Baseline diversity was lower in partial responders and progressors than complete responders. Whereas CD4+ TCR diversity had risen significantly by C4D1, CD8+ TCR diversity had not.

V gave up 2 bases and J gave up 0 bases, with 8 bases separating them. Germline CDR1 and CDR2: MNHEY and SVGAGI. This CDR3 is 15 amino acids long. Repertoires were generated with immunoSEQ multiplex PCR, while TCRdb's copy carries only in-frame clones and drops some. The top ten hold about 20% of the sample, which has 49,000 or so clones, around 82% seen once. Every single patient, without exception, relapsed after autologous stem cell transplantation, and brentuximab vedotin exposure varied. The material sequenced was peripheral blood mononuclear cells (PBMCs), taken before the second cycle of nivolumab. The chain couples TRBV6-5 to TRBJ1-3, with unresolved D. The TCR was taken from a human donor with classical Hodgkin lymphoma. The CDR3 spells CASSYGWDSGNTIYF. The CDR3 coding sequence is TGTGCCAGCAGTTACGGTTGGGACTCTGGAAACACCATATATTTT.